Listed below are T cell receptor beta chains from one sample, sequenced in a study of technical replicates of blood from several donors. TCRdb keeps only in-frame clones here, not all; method: immunoSEQ multiplex PCR. Of about 82,000 clones in the sample, 94% were seen once. What was sequenced was T cells isolated from PBMCs. These receptors were obtained from a human donor in good health. CDR3s include the opening cysteine and the closing phenylalanine or tryptophan. The order of the fields is CDR3 DNA, CDR3 protein, D gene, clone size, J gene, V gene, CDR3 length. D genes are given only for firm matches. Where a row states a size, it is once, few, many or the class of an expanded clone; other rows omit it.

TGTGCCAGCAGCGTAATAGCTGGAGGGGAGCAGTACTTC | CASSVIAGGEQYF | - | once | TRBJ2-7 | TRBV9 | 13
TGTGCCAGCAGTTCGTACGGACAGGGGGTCACCTACGAGCAGTACTTC | CASSSYGQGVTYEQYF | TRBD1 | - | TRBJ2-7 | TRBV6-5 | 16
TGTGCCTGGACTGGGCCCGATGAGCAGTTCTTC | CAWTGPDEQFF | - | - | TRBJ2-1 | TRBV30 | 11
TGTGCCAGCAGCTTAAGAGGTAGTCCCACAGATACGCAGTATTTT | CASSLRGSPTDTQYF | - | - | TRBJ2-3 | TRBV7-9 | 15
TGTGCCAGCAGCTTAAGTAGCCAGGGGGTCAATCAGCCCCAGCATTTT | CASSLSSQGVNQPQHF | TRBD1 | - | TRBJ1-5 | TRBV7-8 | 16
TGCGCCAGCAGCTTAGCCCCGGGACAGGGGGCCGGAGAGACCCAGTACTTC | CASSLAPGQGAGETQYF | TRBD1 | - | TRBJ2-5 | TRBV5-1 | 17
TGTGCCAGCAGTTCCCGGGAGTTCCGCTACGAGCAGTACTTC | CASSSREFRYEQYF | - | - | TRBJ2-7 | TRBV28 | 14
TGTGCCTGCGTAAATAGCGGGAGGGATGCCTACAATGAGCAGTTCTTC | CACVNSGRDAYNEQFF | TRBD2 | - | TRBJ2-1 | TRBV30 | 16
TGCGCCAGCAGCATTGGACTAGCGGGAGGAAGAGGGTTCAATGAGCAGTTCTTC | CASSIGLAGGRGFNEQFF | TRBD2 | - | TRBJ2-1 | TRBV5-1 | 18
TGTGCCAGCAGCCAACGACAGGGGGGGACTGAAGCTTTCTTT | CASSQRQGGTEAFF | TRBD1 | - | TRBJ1-1 | TRBV7-9 | 14
TGTGCCAGCAGCCTGAGGACTAGCGGGAGTTTTGCCAAAAACATTCAGTACTTC | CASSLRTSGSFAKNIQYF | TRBD2 | - | TRBJ2-4 | TRBV5-8 | 18
TGTGCCAGTAGCGAACAGGGGGTAAATCAGCCCCAGCATTTT | CASSEQGVNQPQHF | TRBD1 | - | TRBJ1-5 | TRBV19 | 14
TGTGCCAGCAGCTCCACGACAGGTGGCTACACCTTC | CASSSTTGGYTF | - | - | TRBJ1-2 | TRBV7-9 | 12
TGTGCCAGCAGCTTACTTAGCGGGACCCTGATCGCCGAGCAGTACTTC | CASSLLSGTLIAEQYF | TRBD2 | - | TRBJ2-7 | TRBV7-6 | 16
TGTGCCAGCAGCTACTACTCAACCGGGACAGGGGCTGGAAACACCATATATTTT | CASSYYSTGTGAGNTIYF | TRBD1 | few | TRBJ1-3 | TRBV7-6 | 18
TGTGCCAGCAGCGAGCCGGGACTAGCCCATGAGCAGTTCTTC | CASSEPGLAHEQFF | TRBD2 | - | TRBJ2-1 | TRBV9 | 14
TGTGCCAGCAGTCGGGATTCTGAAGCTTTCTTT | CASSRDSEAFF | - | - | TRBJ1-1 | TRBV5-4 | 11
TGTGCCAGCAGTTCTAGCGCATCCTCCTACAATGAGCAGTTCTTC | CASSSSASSYNEQFF | - | - | TRBJ2-1 | TRBV5-5 | 15
TGTGCCAGCAGCACAGGAACATTGGCCAAAAACATTCAGTACTTC | CASSTGTLAKNIQYF | - | - | TRBJ2-4 | TRBV25-1 | 15
TGCGCCAGCCGCCACGGGGATGATGGCTACACCTTC | CASRHGDDGYTF | - | - | TRBJ1-2 | TRBV5-1 | 12
TGTGCCAGCAGCCTCACAGGGGGCATTTACGAGCAGTACTTC | CASSLTGGIYEQYF | TRBD1 | - | TRBJ2-7 | TRBV11-3 | 14
TGTGCCAGCAGTGGGACAGGGGAAGCTGAAGCTTTCTTT | CASSGTGEAEAFF | TRBD1 | - | TRBJ1-1 | TRBV6-1 | 13
TGTGCCAGCAGTTTATACAGGGAGAGGCTTGGCAATCAGCCCCAGCATTTT | CASSLYRERLGNQPQHF | - | - | TRBJ1-5 | TRBV28 | 17
TGTGCCAGCAGAGGACTAGCGGGAGGTTACTACGAGCAGTACTTC | CASRGLAGGYYEQYF | TRBD2 | - | TRBJ2-7 | TRBV5-4 | 15
TGTGCCAGCAGCGGCGGACAGACAGGGGACACTGAAGCTTTCTTT | CASSGGQTGDTEAFF | TRBD1 | once | TRBJ1-1 | TRBV9 | 15
TGTGCCATCAGTGAGTCGATAGGGACAGGGTACAATCAGCCCCAGCATTTT | CAISESIGTGYNQPQHF | TRBD1 | - | TRBJ1-5 | TRBV10-3 | 17
TGCGCCAGCAGCCAAGCAGAGACAGGGTATGGCTACACCTTC | CASSQAETGYGYTF | TRBD1 | - | TRBJ1-2 | TRBV4-3 | 14
TGTGCCAGCAGTTTAGCGGGTTTCCTCCCCGGGGAGCTGTTTTTT | CASSLAGFLPGELFF | - | once | TRBJ2-2 | TRBV27 | 15
TGTGCCAGCAGCTTGGGTTGGACAGGGGACCCAGCTGAAGCTTTCTTT | CASSLGWTGDPAEAFF | TRBD1 | - | TRBJ1-1 | TRBV7-9 | 16